A selection of T cell receptor beta chains follows, all from one sample in a study of blood T cell repertoires in COVID-19. Profiling relied on immunoSEQ multiplex PCR, and the TCRdb table lists in-frame clones only, not all of them. This sample has 100,000 to 150,000 clones; approximately 83% occur once, and the top ten carry around 27%. Sequenced: peripheral blood. These receptors were obtained from a woman of 80 years or more with acute or convalescent COVID-19. CDR3s include the opening cysteine and the closing phenylalanine or tryptophan. A D gene is named only where the DNA matches it firmly. Clone size is given for some rows only: seen once, a few or many times, or a class if the clone is expanded.

V gene,clone size,J gene,D gene,CDR3 DNA,CDR3 protein
TRBV5-4,.,TRBJ1-6,TRBD1,TGTGCCAGCTCACGACAGGGGGAGGATTCACCCCTCCACTTT,CASSRQGEDSPLHF
TRBV3-1/TRBV3-2,.,TRBJ1-2,TRBD1,TGTGCCAGCAGCCAGGGACAGAGCGGCTATGGCTACACCTTC,CASSQGQSGYGYTF
TRBV13,.,TRBJ1-5,.,TGTGCCAGCAGCTTATTCCAACAGGGAGGCAATCAGCCCCAGCATTTT,CASSLFQQGGNQPQHF
TRBV28,.,TRBJ1-5,.,TGTGCCAGCAGCCGGGGTGCTCAGCCCCAGCATTTT,CASSRGAQPQHF
TRBV6-5,.,TRBJ1-1,.,TGTGCCAGCACGATGACCTTTATGGGGAGCACTGAAGCTTTCTTT,CASTMTFMGSTEAFF
TRBV28,.,TRBJ1-3,TRBD1,TGTGCCAGCAGTAACCCCGGGACAGACTCTGGAAACACCATATATTTT,CASSNPGTDSGNTIYF
TRBV18,.,TRBJ1-1,.,TGTGCCAGCTCACCACTCCGAGGAGCGAGCACTGAAGCTTTCTTT,CASSPLRGASTEAFF
TRBV28,.,TRBJ1-5,.,TGTGCCAGCACCCCGGGCATAAGGGAGAGCAATCAGCCCCAGCATTTT,CASTPGIRESNQPQHF
TRBV29-1,.,TRBJ2-3,TRBD2,TGCAGCGTTGACGGGGGGGGCGCAGATACGCAGTATTTT,CSVDGGGADTQYF
TRBV7-9,.,TRBJ1-6,TRBD1,TGTGCCAGCAGCTTATCGGGAGGGACAGCATCACCCCTCCACTTT,CASSLSGGTASPLHF
TRBV10-2,.,TRBJ1-5,TRBD1,TGCGCCAGCAGTACGGCAGGGGGCCAGGGACAGCCCCAGCATTTT,CASSTAGGQGQPQHF
TRBV18,few,TRBJ1-2,.,TGTGCCAGCTCATCCAATGACTATGGCTACACCTTC,CASSSNDYGYTF
TRBV6-5,.,TRBJ2-5,TRBD2,TGTGCCAGCAGTTACTCGGCGGGGGGGAAGGAAGAGACCCAGTACTTC,CASSYSAGGKEETQYF
TRBV6-1,.,TRBJ1-3,.,TGTGCCAGCAGTGATGTGGCCTCTGGAAACACCATATATTTT,CASSDVASGNTIYF
TRBV3-1/TRBV3-2,.,TRBJ2-1,.,TGTGCCAGCAGTCTCAGGGCAAGCTCCTACAATGAGCAGTTCTTC,CASSLRASSYNEQFF
TRBV6-5,few,TRBJ1-6,.,TGTGCCAGCCGGGACACCGGGCTTCATAATTCACCCCTCCACTTT,CASRDTGLHNSPLHF
TRBV9,.,TRBJ2-5,.,TGTGCCAGCAGCCCTCCTTGGGCCGAGGGGGAAGAGACCCAGTACTTC,CASSPPWAEGEETQYF
TRBV6-6,.,TRBJ1-1,.,TGTGCCAGCAGTTACTCTTCGGCTGAAGCTTTCTTT,CASSYSSAEAFF
TRBV12-5,few,TRBJ1-1,.,TGTGCTAGTGGTCCCCAGGGCTTGTTAACCACTGAAGCTTTCTTT,CASGPQGLLTTEAFF
TRBV6-5,.,TRBJ1-1,.,TGTGCCAGCAGTAACGACATGAACACTGAAGCTTTCTTT,CASSNDMNTEAFF
TRBV27,.,TRBJ2-2,.,TGTGCCAGCAGCCTTTCCTCCTACGGGGAGCTGTTTTTT,CASSLSSYGELFF
TRBV29-1,.,TRBJ1-2,TRBD1,TGCAGCGTTGTAGGACAGGGTGACTATGGCTACACCTTC,CSVVGQGDYGYTF
TRBV7-3,.,TRBJ2-2,.,TGTGCCAGCAGCACCGGGGGAGGGGGCACCGGGGAGCTGTTTTTT,CASSTGGGGTGELFF
TRBV24-1,.,TRBJ2-3,.,TGTGCCATCGGGTCCCAAGGCACAGATACGCAGTATTTT,CAIGSQGTDTQYF
TRBV2,few,TRBJ1-5,.,TGTGCCAGCAAGGTCTCAGGGGGCAATCAGCCCCAGCATTTT,CASKVSGGNQPQHF
TRBV6-2/TRBV6-3,.,TRBJ1-1,.,TGTGCCAGCAGCGAAGGGGGGGACACTGAAGCTTTCTTT,CASSEGGDTEAFF
TRBV2,.,TRBJ2-4,TRBD1,TGTGCCAGCAGATGGAGACGCGACAGGGGGCGGACCAAAAACATTCAGTACTTC,CASRWRRDRGRTKNIQYF
TRBV5-1,.,TRBJ1-1,TRBD1,TGCGCCAGCAGCGCACAGGGGGCTAGCACTGAAGCTTTCTTT,CASSAQGASTEAFF
TRBV6-5,.,TRBJ2-7,TRBD1,TGTGCCAGCAGTTACTCAATCAGGGGGTCCTACGAGCAGTACTTC,CASSYSIRGSYEQYF
TRBV4-1,.,TRBJ1-2,.,TGCGCCAGCAGCCAAGTCCCCGGGATAAACTATGGCTACACCTTC,CASSQVPGINYGYTF
TRBV9,.,TRBJ1-4,TRBD1,TGTGCCAGCAGCGTGGGACAGGATGAAAAACTGTTTTTT,CASSVGQDEKLFF
TRBV6-2/TRBV6-3,.,TRBJ1-1,.,TGTGCCAGCAGTTACCCCTCTGGGGGGGAGGCTTTCTTT,CASSYPSGGEAFF
TRBV5-1,.,TRBJ1-4,TRBD1,TGCGCCAGCAGCGCGGGACAGGTTAATGAAAAACTGTTTTTT,CASSAGQVNEKLFF
TRBV6-1,.,TRBJ1-1,.,TGTGCCAGCAGTGAAAAAAACTTCTCTGAAGCTTTCTTT,CASSEKNFSEAFF
TRBV11-3,few,TRBJ1-1,.,TGTGCCAGCAGCTGGACTAACGGAGGGGTAGCTTTCTTT,CASSWTNGGVAFF
TRBV6-1,once,TRBJ2-3,TRBD2,TGTGCCAGCAGTGAAGCGGTTAGCGGGGGGGATACGCAGTATTTT,CASSEAVSGGDTQYF
TRBV24-1,.,TRBJ2-1,TRBD1,TGTGCCACCAGTGGTCCAGGACAGGAAGAGCAGTTCTTC,CATSGPGQEEQFF
TRBV6-2/TRBV6-3,.,TRBJ1-3,.,TGTGCCAGCAGTTACTTCAGAAACACCATATATTTT,CASSYFRNTIYF
TRBV5-6,few,TRBJ1-2,.,TGTGCCAGCAGCCGGGCAGGGAATGGCTACACCTTC,CASSRAGNGYTF
TRBV7-9,.,TRBJ1-6,TRBD1,TGTGCCAGCAGTATGGGGTTCGGACAGGGGGTTAATTCACCCCTCCACTTT,CASSMGFGQGVNSPLHF